The T cell receptor beta chain described here comes from a study of shared clonotypes between healthy human individuals. Study-level findings and limits: Sorted-subset samples were not fully sequenced, rarefaction indicated.

The V gene's germline CDR1 is LNHNV and CDR2 YYDKDF (reference sequence). This CDR3 spans 16 amino acids. Trimming at V came to 3 bases and at J to 5 bases, leaving 6 bases not matched to a gene. At the deep level, the assay was run. Method: immunoSEQ multiplex PCR; TCRdb's copy keeps in-frame clones and lacks some. The sample has some 2.4 million clones, under 95% seen once. This clone showed up just once. Its antigen is unknown. The receptor's source is a man younger than 30 in good health. Some clones in this sample may be carry-over from other donors' samples. Specimen: naive CD4+ T cells from PBMCs. Noted subset: CD45RA+ positively selected. The chain has TRBV15 and TRBJ2-1; 11 bases align to TRBD2. CDR3 protein: CATSRLTSGRDNEQFF. CDR3 DNA sequence: TGTGCCACCAGCAGGCTCACTAGCGGGAGAGACAATGAGCAGTTCTTC.